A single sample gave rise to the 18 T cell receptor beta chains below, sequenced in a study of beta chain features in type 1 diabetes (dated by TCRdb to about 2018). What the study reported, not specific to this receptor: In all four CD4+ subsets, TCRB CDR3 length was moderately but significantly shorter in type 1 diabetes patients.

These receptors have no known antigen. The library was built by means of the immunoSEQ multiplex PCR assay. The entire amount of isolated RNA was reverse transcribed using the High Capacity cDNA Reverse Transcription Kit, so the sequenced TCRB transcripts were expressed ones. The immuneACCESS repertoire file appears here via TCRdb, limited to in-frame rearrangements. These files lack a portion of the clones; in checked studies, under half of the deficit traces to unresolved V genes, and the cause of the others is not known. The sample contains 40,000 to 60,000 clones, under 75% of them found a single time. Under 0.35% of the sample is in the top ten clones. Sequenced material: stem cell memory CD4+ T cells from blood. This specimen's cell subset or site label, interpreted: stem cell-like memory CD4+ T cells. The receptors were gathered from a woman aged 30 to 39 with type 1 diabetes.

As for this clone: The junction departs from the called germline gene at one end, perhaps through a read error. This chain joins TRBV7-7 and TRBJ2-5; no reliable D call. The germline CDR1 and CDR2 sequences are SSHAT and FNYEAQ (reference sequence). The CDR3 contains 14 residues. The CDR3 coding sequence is TGTGCTAGCAGCTTTGGGCCGTCGCAAGAGACCCAGTACTTC. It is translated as CASSFGPSQETQYF.

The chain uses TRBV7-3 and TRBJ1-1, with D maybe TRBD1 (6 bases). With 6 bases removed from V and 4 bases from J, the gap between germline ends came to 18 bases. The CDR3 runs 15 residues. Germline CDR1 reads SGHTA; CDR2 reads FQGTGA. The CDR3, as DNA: TGTGCCAGCAGAAACAGCGGGACATCGGGCACTGAAGCTTTCTTT. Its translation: CASRNSGTSGTEAFF.

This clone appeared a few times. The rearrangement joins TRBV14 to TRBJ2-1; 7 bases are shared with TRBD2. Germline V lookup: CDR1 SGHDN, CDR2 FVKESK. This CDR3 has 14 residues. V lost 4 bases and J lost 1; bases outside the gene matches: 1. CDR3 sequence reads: CASSRGGSYNEQFF. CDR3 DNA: TGTGCCAGCAGCCGCGGGGGTTCCTACAATGAGCAGTTCTTC.

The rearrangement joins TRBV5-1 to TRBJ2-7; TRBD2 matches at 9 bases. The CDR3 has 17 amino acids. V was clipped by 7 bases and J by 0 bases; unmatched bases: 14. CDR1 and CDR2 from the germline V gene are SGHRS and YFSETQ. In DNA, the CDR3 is TGCGCCAGCGGAGGTGTATCGCGGGAGGGTATCTCCTACGAGCAGTACTTC. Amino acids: CASGGVSREGISYEQYF.

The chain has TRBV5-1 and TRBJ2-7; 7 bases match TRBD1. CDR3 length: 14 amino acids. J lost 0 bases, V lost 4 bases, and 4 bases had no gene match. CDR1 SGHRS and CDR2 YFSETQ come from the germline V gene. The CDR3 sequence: CASSRDRSSYEQYF. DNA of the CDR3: TGCGCCAGCAGCCGGGACAGAAGCTCCTACGAGCAGTACTTC.

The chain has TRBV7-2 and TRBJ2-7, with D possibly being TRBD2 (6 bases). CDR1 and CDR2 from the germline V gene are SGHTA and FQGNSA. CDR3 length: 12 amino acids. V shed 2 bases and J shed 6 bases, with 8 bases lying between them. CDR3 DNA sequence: TGTGCCAGCAGCTTACAGGGAGGCGAGCAGTACTTC. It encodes CASSLQGGEQYF.

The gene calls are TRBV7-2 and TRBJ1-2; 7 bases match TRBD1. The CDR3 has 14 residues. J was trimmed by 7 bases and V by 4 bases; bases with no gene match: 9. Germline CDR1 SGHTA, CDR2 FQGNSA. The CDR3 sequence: CASSSKTGMPGYTF. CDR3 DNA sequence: TGTGCCAGCAGCTCCAAGACAGGGATGCCTGGCTACACCTTC.

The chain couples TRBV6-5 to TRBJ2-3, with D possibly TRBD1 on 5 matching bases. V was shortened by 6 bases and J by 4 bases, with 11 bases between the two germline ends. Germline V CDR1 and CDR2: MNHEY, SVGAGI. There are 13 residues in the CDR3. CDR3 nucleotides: TGTGCCAGCAGACTCAGGGTGGCAGATACGCAGTATTTT. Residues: CASRLRVADTQYF.

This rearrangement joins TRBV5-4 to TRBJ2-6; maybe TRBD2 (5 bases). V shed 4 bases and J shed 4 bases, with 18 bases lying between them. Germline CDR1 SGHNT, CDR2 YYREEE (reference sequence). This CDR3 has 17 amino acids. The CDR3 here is CASSVGRAREGANVLTF. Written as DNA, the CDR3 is TGTGCCAGCAGCGTAGGACGGGCTCGGGAAGGGGCCAACGTCCTGACTTTC.

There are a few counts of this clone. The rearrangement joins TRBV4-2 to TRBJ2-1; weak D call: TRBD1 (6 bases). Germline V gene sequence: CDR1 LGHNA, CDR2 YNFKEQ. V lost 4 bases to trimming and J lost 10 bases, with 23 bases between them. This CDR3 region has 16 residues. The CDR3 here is CASSPIEAVGGIEQFF. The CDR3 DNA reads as TGTGCCAGCAGCCCCATTGAGGCCGTAGGGGGTATCGAGCAGTTCTTC.

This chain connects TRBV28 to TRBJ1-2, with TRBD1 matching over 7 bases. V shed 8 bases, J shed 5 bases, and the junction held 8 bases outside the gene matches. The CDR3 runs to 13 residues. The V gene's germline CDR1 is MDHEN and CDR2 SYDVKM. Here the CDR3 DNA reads TGTGCCAGCCGGGACGGGACAGCGTATGGCTACACCTTC. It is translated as CASRDGTAYGYTF.

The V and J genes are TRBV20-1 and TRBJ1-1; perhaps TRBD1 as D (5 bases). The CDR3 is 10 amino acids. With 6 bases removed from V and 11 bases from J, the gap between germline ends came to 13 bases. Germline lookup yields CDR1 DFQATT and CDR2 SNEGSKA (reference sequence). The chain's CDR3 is CSAKWGGAFF. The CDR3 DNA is TGCAGTGCGAAATGGGGGGGGGCTTTCTTT.

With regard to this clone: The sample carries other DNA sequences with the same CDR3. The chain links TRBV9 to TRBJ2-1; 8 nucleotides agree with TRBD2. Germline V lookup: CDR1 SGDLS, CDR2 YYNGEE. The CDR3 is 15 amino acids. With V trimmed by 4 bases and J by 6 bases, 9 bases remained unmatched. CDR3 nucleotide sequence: TGTGCCAGCAGCTCACAAGTGGGGACTAGCAATGAGCAGTTCTTC. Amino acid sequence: CASSSQVGTSNEQFF.

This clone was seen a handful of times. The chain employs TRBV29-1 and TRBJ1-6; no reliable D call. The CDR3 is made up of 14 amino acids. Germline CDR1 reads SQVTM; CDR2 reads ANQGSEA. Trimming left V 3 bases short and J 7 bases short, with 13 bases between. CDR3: CSVEILSPNSPLHF. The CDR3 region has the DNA TGCAGCGTTGAGATCCTAAGTCCCAATTCACCCCTCCACTTT.

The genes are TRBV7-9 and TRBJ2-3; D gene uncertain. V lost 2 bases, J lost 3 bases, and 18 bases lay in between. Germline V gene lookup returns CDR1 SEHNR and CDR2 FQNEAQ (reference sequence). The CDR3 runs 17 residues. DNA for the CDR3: TGTGCCAGCAGCTTATATAGAAGTACTCCTGCGACAGATACGCAGTATTTT. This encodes CASSLYRSTPATDTQYF.

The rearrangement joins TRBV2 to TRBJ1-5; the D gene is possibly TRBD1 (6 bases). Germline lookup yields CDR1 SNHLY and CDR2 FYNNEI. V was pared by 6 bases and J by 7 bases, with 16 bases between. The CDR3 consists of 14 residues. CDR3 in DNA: TGTGCCAGCAGGGAGACACAGGGCGGGCAGCCCCAGCATTTT. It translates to CASRETQGGQPQHF.

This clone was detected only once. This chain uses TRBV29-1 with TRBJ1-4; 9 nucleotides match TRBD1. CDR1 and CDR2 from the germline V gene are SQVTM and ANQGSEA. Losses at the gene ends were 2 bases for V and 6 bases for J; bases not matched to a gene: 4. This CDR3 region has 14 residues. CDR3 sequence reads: CSVESRTGDEKLFF. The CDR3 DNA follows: TGCAGCGTTGAAAGTCGGACAGGGGATGAAAAACTGTTTTTT.

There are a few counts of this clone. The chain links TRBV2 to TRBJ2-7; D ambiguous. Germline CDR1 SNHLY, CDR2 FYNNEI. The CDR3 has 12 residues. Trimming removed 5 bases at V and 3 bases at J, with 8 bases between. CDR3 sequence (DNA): TGTGCCAGCAGTTCGTTCGTCTACGAGCAGTACTTC. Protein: CASSSFVYEQYF.